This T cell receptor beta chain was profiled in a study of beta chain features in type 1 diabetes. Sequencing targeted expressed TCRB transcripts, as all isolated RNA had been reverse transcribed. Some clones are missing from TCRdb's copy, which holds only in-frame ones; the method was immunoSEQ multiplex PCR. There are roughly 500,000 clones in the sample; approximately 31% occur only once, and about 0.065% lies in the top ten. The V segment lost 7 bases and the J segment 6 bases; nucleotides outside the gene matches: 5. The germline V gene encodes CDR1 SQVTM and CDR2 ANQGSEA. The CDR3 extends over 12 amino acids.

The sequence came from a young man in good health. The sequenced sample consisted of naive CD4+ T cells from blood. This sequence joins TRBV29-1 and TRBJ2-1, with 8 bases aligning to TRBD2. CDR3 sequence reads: CSAGLALNEQFF. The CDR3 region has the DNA TGCAGCGCCGGACTAGCTCTCAATGAGCAGTTCTTC.